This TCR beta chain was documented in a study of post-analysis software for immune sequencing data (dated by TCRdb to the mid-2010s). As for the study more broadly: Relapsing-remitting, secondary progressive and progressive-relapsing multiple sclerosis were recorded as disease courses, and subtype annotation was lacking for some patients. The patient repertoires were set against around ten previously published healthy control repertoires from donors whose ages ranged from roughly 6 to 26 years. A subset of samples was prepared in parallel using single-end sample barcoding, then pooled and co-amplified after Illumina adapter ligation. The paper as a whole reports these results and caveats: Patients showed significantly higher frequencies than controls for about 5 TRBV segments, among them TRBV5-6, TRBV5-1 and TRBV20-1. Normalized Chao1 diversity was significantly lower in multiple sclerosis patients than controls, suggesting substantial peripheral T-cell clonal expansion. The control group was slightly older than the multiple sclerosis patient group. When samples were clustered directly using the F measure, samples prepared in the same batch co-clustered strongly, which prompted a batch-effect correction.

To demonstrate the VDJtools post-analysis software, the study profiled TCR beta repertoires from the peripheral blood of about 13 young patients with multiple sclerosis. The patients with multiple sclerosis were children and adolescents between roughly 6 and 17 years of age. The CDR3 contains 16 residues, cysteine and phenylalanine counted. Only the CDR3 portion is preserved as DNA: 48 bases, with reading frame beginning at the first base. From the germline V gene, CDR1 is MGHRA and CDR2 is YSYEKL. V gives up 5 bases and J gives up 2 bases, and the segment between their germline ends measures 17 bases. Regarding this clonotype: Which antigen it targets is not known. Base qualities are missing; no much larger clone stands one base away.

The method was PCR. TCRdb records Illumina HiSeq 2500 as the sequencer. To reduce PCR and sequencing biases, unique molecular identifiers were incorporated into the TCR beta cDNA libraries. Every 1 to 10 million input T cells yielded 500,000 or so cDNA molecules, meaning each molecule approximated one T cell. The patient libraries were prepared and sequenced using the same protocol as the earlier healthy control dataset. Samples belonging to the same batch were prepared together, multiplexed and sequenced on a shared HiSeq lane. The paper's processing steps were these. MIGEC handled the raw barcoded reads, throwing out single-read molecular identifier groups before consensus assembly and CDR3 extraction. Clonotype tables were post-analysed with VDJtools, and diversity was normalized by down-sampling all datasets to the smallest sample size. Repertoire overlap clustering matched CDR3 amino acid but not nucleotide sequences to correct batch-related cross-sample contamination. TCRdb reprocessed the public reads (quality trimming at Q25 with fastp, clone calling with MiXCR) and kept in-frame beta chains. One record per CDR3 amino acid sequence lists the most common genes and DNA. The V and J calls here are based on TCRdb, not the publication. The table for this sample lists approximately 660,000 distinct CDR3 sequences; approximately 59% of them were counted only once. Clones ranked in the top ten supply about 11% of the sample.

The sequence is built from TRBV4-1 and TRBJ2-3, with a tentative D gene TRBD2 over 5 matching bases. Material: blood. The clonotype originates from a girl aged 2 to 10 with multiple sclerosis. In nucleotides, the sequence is TGCGCCAGCAGCGAGGGAAACGGACCTTACACAGATACGCAGTATTTT. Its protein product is CASSEGNGPYTDTQYF.